Listed below are T cell receptor beta chains from one sample, sequenced in a study of shared clonotypes between healthy human individuals. Here immunoSEQ multiplex PCR was the method, and the copy in TCRdb shows in-frame clones only, minus some. Seen here are about 870,000 clones, 80% to 95% observed once, and the top ten hold under 30%. Sequenced input: naive CD8+ T cells sorted from blood. These receptors were taken from a man aged 25-45 years in good health. Both conserved end residues are part of each CDR3. The D gene is left open where the match is weak. Clone size, where shown, is once, few, many, or a class for clones that have expanded.

clone size,CDR3 length,D gene,V gene,J gene,CDR3 DNA,CDR3 protein
-,13,-,TRBV25-1,TRBJ1-1,TGTGCCAGCAGTGTTGGGGGCGGCGCTGAAGCTTTCTTT,CASSVGGGAEAFF
-,15,-,TRBV7-9,TRBJ1-4,TGTGCCAGCAGCCCGACGGACAGATCTAATGAAAAACTGTTTTTT,CASSPTDRSNEKLFF
-,18,TRBD1,TRBV4-1,TRBJ1-4,TGCGCCAGCAGCCAACGACTGAGGGACAGGGAAACTAATGAAAAACTGTTTTTT,CASSQRLRDRETNEKLFF
-,18,TRBD1,TRBV13,TRBJ2-2,TGTGCCAGCAGCTTAGGTCGGACAGGGGCGGCGTACACCGGGGAGCTGTTTTTT,CASSLGRTGAAYTGELFF
-,15,-,TRBV7-9,TRBJ2-1,TGTGCCAGCAGCTTAGGGTCTGGCGGCCTCAATGAGCAGTTCTTC,CASSLGSGGLNEQFF
-,14,-,TRBV2,TRBJ2-3,TGTGCCAGCAGCCAAGGGTTGGACACAGATACGCAGTATTTT,CASSQGLDTDTQYF
-,16,TRBD1,TRBV5-5,TRBJ1-5,TGTGCCAGCAGCTTGGTATGGGGACAGGGTAATCAGCCCCAGCATTTT,CASSLVWGQGNQPQHF
many,16,TRBD2,TRBV27,TRBJ2-5,TGTGCCAGCAGTTCATGGGGACTAGCGGGACGCGAGACCCAGTACTTC,CASSSWGLAGRETQYF
-,14,-,TRBV27,TRBJ1-3,TGTGCCAGCAGTTTAGGCAGGTTAGGGTCCACCATATATTTT,CASSLGRLGSTIYF
-,16,-,TRBV7-9,TRBJ2-2,TGTGCCAGCAGCTTATACGGATTAACGAACACCGGGGAGCTGTTTTTT,CASSLYGLTNTGELFF
-,18,TRBD2,TRBV28,TRBJ2-7,TGTGCCAGCAGTTCACGTGGGACTAGCGCGAGGAGCTCCTACGAGCAGTACTTC,CASSSRGTSARSSYEQYF
-,13,-,TRBV2,TRBJ2-7,TGTGCCAGCAGCTCGGGACCTCTTTACGAGCAGTACTTC,CASSSGPLYEQYF
-,14,TRBD2,TRBV14,TRBJ2-1,TGTGCCAGCAGCCGTCTAGCGGGAAACAATGAGCAGTTCTTC,CASSRLAGNNEQFF
-,19,TRBD2,TRBV15,TRBJ2-2,TGTGCCACTAGGGGCAGCGGGAGTAGAGCCACAAGCCCCACCGGGGAGCTGTTTTTT,CATRGSGSRATSPTGELFF
-,18,TRBD2,TRBV28,TRBJ2-7,TGTGCCAGCAGATCTCGGTGGGCTAGCGGGAGTCTATTTCACGAGCAGTACTTC,CASRSRWASGSLFHEQYF
few,9,-,TRBV29-1,TRBJ2-1,TGCAGCGTTGAAAATGAGCAGTTCTTC,CSVENEQFF
-,12,-,TRBV11-2,TRBJ1-4,TGTGCCAGCAGCCCCAATGGGGAAAAACTGTTTTTT,CASSPNGEKLFF
few,15,TRBD2,TRBV30,TRBJ2-7,TGTGCCTGGAGTGGACTAGCGGGAGGGAACGACGAGCAGTACTTC,CAWSGLAGGNDEQYF
-,10,-,TRBV10-2,TRBJ2-1,TGCGCCAGCAGATACAATGAGCAGTTCTTC,CASRYNEQFF
-,15,-,TRBV2,TRBJ2-5,TGTGCCAGCAGTGATAGGGCAGGGGTTAAGGAGACCCAGTACTTC,CASSDRAGVKETQYF
-,14,TRBD1,TRBV5-4,TRBJ2-7,TGTGCCAGCAGCTTGGGGGACAGGGGATTCGAGCAGTACTTC,CASSLGDRGFEQYF
-,15,TRBD2,TRBV7-2,TRBJ2-7,TGTGCCAGCAGCTTGAGCGGGAGCCTTCTTTACGAGCAGTACTTC,CASSLSGSLLYEQYF
-,13,-,TRBV19,TRBJ2-7,TGTGCCAGTAGTCCTTCCGGGGTCTACGAGCAGTACTTC,CASSPSGVYEQYF
-,17,-,TRBV9,TRBJ2-1,TGTGCCAGCAGCGTAGACCCAGAAAGGAGCTCCTACAATGAGCAGTTCTTC,CASSVDPERSSYNEQFF
-,12,-,TRBV28,TRBJ1-2,TGTGCCAGCCACATGGGGGGGATTGGCTACACCTTC,CASHMGGIGYTF
-,19,TRBD2,TRBV10-3,TRBJ2-1,TGTGCCATCAGTGAGTTTTTGGGAAGCGGGGACCCTTCCTACAATGAGCAGTTCTTC,CAISEFLGSGDPSYNEQFF
-,16,-,TRBV7-9,TRBJ1-2,TGTGCCAGCAGCTTAGCGGGAAGGGCACCTAACTATGGCTACACCTTC,CASSLAGRAPNYGYTF
-,19,-,TRBV6-1,TRBJ2-1,TGTGCCAGCAGTGATTGGAGCGGCGAGGCCTGGGGCTCCTACAATGAGCAGTTCTTC,CASSDWSGEAWGSYNEQFF
-,13,-,TRBV18,TRBJ2-3,TGTGCCAGCTCACCTGAGGCGGCAGATACGCAGTATTTT,CASSPEAADTQYF
-,18,TRBD2,TRBV7-2,TRBJ2-1,TGTGCCAGCAGCTTAGAATTTTGGACTAGTCCCATCTACAATGAGCAGTTCTTC,CASSLEFWTSPIYNEQFF
many,13,-,TRBV27,TRBJ2-1,TGTGCCAGCAGTTGGGGTGGGCCAGATGAGCAGTTCTTC,CASSWGGPDEQFF
-,16,TRBD2,TRBV5-8,TRBJ2-7,TGTGCCAGCAGCTCGGGACTAGACGGGATCCCCTACGAGCAGTACTTC,CASSSGLDGIPYEQYF
once,12,-,TRBV2,TRBJ2-1,TGTGCCAGCACTAGCATGGCTAATGAGCAGTTCTTC,CASTSMANEQFF
-,13,-,TRBV29-1,TRBJ2-7,TGCAGCGTTGAACGCGGAATGGGAGGCGAGCAGTACTTC,CSVERGMGGEQYF
once,18,TRBD1,TRBV11-3,TRBJ1-4,TGTGCCAGCAGCTTGAAATCCAGGGGGGAACTAGATGGAGAAAAACTGTTTTTT,CASSLKSRGELDGEKLFF
-,15,TRBD1,TRBV7-9,TRBJ2-5,TGTGCCAGCAGCTTACCGCGGACAGGGAGGGAGACCCAGTACTTC,CASSLPRTGRETQYF
-,13,-,TRBV11-2,TRBJ2-7,TGTGCCAGCAGTACAGGGCCTACCTACGAGCAGTACTTC,CASSTGPTYEQYF
-,17,TRBD1,TRBV4-2,TRBJ2-2,TGTGCCAGCAGCCAAGATATAACAGGGGTAAACACCGGGGAGCTGTTTTTT,CASSQDITGVNTGELFF
-,13,-,TRBV9,TRBJ1-1,TGTGCCAGCAGCCCAGAGGGTTACACTGAAGCTTTCTTT,CASSPEGYTEAFF
-,15,TRBD1,TRBV13,TRBJ2-7,TGTGCCAGCAGCCCGGGACAGGGCCTCTCCTACGAGCAGTACTTC,CASSPGQGLSYEQYF
-,12,-,TRBV5-6,TRBJ2-7,TGTGCCAGCAGCTTACAGTCATACGAGCAGTACTTC,CASSLQSYEQYF
-,11,-,TRBV7-9,TRBJ2-7,TGTGCCAGCAGCTTTACCTACGAGCAGTACTTC,CASSFTYEQYF
-,16,TRBD2,TRBV5-6,TRBJ2-7,TGTGCCAGCAGCGTATTACTAGCGGGAGGTCCGTACGAGCAGTACTTC,CASSVLLAGGPYEQYF
once,14,-,TRBV11-2,TRBJ2-7,TGTGCCAGCAGCTTAGCAGGGGTGGGCTACGAGCAGTACTTC,CASSLAGVGYEQYF
once,17,TRBD2,TRBV27,TRBJ2-1,TGTGCCAGCAGTTTCCCCGCCGGGACTAGCGGGAGCCATGAGCAGTTCTTC,CASSFPAGTSGSHEQFF